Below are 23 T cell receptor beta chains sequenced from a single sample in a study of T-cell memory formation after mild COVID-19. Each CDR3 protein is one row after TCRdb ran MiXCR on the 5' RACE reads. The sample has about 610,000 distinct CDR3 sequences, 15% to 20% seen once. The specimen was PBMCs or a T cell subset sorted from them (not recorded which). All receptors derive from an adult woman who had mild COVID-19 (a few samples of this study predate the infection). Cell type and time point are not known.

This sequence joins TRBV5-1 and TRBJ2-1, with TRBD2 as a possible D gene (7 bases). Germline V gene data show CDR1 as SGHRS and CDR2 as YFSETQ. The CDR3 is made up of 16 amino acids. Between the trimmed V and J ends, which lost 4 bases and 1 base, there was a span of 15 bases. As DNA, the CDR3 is TGCGCCAGCAGCGGGGAGGGGGGGAGGTCCTACAATGAGCAGTTCTTC. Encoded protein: CASSGEGGRSYNEQFF.

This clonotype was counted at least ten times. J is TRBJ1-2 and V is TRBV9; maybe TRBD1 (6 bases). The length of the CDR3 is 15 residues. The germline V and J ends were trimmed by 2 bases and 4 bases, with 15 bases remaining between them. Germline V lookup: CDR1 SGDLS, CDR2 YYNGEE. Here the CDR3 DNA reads TGTGCCAGCAGCGTGGGGACATCAAGATCCTATGGCTACACCTTC. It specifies CASSVGTSRSYGYTF.

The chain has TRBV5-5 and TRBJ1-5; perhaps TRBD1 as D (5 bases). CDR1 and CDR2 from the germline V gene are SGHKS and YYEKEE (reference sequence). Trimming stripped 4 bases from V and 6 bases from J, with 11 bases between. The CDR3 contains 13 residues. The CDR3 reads CASSPGHGQPQHF. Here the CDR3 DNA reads TGTGCCAGCAGCCCGGGGCATGGTCAGCCCCAGCATTTT.

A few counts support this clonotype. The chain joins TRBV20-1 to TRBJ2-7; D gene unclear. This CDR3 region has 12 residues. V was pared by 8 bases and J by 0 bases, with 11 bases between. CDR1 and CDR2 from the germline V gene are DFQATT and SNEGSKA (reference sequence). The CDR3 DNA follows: TGCAGTCTGACGGAAAGCTCCTACGAGCAGTACTTC. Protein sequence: CSLTESSYEQYF.

CDR3 sequence: CASSRTGGTKNGYTF. CDR3 nucleotides: TGTGCCAGCAGTAGAACAGGGGGAACTAAAAATGGCTACACCTTC. The chain links TRBV6-6 to TRBJ1-2, with 8 bases that match TRBD1. This CDR3 has 15 residues. Germline CDR1 is MNHNY and CDR2 is SVGAGI (reference sequence). The junction had 11 bases not matched to a gene; V was cut back by 5 bases and J by 6 bases.

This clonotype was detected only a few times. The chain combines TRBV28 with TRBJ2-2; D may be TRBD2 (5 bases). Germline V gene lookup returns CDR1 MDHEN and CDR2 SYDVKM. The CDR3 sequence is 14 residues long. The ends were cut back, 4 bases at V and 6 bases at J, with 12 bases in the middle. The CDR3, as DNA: TGTGCCAGCAGTTGGGTCGGGATCCCCGGGGAGCTGTTTTTT. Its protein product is CASSWVGIPGELFF. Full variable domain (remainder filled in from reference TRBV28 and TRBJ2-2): DVKVTQSSRYLVKRTGEKVFLECVQDMDHENMFWYRQDPGLGLRLIYFSYDVKMKEKGDIPEGYSVSREKKERFSLILESASTNQTSMYLCASSWVGIPGELFFGEGSRLTVL.

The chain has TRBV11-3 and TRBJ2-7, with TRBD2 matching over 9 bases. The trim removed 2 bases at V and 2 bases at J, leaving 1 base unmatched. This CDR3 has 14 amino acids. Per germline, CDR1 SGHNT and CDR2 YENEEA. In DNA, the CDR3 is TGTGCCAGCAGCTTACGGACTAGCGCCTACGAGCAGTACTTC. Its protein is CASSLRTSAYEQYF.

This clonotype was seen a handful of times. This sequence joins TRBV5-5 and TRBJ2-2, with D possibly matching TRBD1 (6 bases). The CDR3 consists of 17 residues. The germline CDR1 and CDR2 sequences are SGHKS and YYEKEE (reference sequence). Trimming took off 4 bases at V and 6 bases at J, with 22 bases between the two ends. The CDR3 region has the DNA TGTGCCAGCAGCGAATACTGGGGGCGAAATTCCCCCGGGGAGCTGTTTTTT. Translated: CASSEYWGRNSPGELFF.

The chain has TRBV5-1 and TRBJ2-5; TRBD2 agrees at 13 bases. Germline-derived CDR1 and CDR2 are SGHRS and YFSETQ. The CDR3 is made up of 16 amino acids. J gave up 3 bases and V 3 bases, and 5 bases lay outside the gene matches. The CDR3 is CASSSRLAGGKETQYF. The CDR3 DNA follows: TGCGCCAGCAGCTCCCGACTAGCGGGGGGCAAAGAGACCCAGTACTTC.

CDR3 nucleotide sequence: TGTGCCAGCAGCGTAAACGAGGTCGGGGAGCTGTTTTTT. Its translation is CASSVNEVGELFF. The J gene is TRBJ2-2, the V gene TRBV9; D is undetermined. This CDR3 is built from 13 residues. Trimming cost V 1 base and J 7 bases, with 8 bases left between them. Germline V gives CDR1 SGDLS, CDR2 YYNGEE.

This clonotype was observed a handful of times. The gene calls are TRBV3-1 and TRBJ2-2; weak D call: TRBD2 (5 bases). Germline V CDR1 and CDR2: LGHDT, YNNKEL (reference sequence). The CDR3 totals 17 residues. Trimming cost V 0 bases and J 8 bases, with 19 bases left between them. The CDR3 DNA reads TGTGCCAGCAGCCAAGATCATCGAGGGTTCCTCGATGGGGAGCTGTTTTTT. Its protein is CASSQDHRGFLDGELFF.

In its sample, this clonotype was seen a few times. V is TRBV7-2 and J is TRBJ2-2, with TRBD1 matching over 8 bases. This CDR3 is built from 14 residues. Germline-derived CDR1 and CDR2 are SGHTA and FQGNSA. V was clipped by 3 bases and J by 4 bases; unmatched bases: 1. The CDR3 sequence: CASSFTGGTGELFF. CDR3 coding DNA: TGTGCCAGCAGCTTCACAGGGGGCACCGGGGAGCTGTTTTTT.

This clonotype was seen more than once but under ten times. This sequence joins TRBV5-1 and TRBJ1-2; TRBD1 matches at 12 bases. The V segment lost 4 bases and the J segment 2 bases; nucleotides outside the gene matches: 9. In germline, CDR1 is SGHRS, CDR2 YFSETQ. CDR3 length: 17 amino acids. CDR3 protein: CASSLSPGQGANYGYTF. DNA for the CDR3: TGCGCCAGCAGCCTCTCACCGGGACAGGGGGCAAACTATGGCTACACCTTC.

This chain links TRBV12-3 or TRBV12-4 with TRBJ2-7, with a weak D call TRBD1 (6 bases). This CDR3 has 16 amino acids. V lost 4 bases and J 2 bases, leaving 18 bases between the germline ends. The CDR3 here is CASSSSGTRDPYEQYF. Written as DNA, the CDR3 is TGTGCCAGCAGTTCCTCCGGGACAAGGGACCCCTACGAGCAGTACTTC.

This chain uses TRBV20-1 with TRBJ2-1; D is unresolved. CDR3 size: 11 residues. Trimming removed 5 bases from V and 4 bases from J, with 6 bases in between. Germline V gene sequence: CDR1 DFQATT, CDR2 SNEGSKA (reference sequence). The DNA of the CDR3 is TGCAGTGCTCTGAAATACAATGAGCAGTTCTTC. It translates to CSALKYNEQFF.

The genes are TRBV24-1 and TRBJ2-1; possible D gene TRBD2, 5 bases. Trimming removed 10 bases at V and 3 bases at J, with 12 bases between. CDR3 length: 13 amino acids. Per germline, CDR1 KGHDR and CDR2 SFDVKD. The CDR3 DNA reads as TGTGCCACTCAGCCCCGGGACTACAATGAGCAGTTCTTC. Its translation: CATQPRDYNEQFF.

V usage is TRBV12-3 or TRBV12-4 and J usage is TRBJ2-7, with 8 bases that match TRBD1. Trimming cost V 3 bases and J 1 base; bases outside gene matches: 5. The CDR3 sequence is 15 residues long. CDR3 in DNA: TGTGCCAGCAGTTTGATTGGGACAGGTTCCTACGAGCAGTACTTC. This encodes CASSLIGTGSYEQYF.

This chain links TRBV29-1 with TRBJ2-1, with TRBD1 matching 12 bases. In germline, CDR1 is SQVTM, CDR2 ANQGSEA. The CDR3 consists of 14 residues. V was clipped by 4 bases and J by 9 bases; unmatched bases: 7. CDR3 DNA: TGCAGCGTTGGTGGGGGACAGGGGGCCAGTGAGCAGTTCTTC. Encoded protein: CSVGGGQGASEQFF.

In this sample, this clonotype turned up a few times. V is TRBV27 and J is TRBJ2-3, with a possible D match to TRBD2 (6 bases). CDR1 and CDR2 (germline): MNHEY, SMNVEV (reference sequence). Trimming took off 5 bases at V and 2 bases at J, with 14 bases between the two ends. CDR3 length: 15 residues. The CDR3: CASSRSSAYTDTQYF. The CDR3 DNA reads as TGTGCCAGCAGTAGGTCTAGCGCGTACACAGATACGCAGTATTTT.

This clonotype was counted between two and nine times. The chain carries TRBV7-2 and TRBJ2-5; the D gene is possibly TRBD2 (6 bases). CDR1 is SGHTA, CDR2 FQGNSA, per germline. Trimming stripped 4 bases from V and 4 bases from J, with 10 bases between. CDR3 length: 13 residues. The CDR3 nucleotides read TGTGCCAGCAGCTCGGAGGGGCCAGAGACCCAGTACTTC. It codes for CASSSEGPETQYF.

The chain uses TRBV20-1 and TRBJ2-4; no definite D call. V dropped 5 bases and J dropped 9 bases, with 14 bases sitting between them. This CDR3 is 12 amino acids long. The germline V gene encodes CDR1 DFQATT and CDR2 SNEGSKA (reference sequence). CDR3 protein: CSAAPGSRIQYF. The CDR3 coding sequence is TGCAGTGCTGCCCCCGGAAGTCGCATTCAGTACTTC.

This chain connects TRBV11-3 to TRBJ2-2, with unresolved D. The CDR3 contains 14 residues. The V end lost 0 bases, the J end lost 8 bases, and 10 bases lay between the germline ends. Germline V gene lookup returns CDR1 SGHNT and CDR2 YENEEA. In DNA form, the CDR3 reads TGTGCCAGCAGCTTAGATCCTTCAGCGGGGGAGCTGTTTTTT. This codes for CASSLDPSAGELFF.

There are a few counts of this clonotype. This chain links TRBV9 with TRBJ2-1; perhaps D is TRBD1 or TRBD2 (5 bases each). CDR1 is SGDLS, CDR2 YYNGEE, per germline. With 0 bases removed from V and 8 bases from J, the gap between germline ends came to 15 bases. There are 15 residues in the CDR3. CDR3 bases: TGTGCCAGCAGCGTAGGTGGGGACCCCTTGTATGAGCAGTTCTTC. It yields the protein CASSVGGDPLYEQFF.